Below are 21 T cell receptor beta chains sequenced from a single sample in a study of T cells in Graves' hyperthyroidism and ophthalmopathy. The TCR beta CDR3 regions underwent amplification using RNA transcripts as the source. With the HTBI primer set, the TCR CDR3 went through a first round of RT-PCR. From the multiplex PCR reads, TCRdb called clonotypes with MiXCR, one entry per CDR3 protein. Among 250,000 or so distinct CDR3 sequences listed, roughly 15% were seen once. Sequenced sample: blood. Receptor source: a woman between 50 and 59 years old with Graves' hyperthyroidism that later progressed to Graves' ophthalmopathy.

This chain uses TRBV12-3 or TRBV12-4 with TRBJ1-1, with no clear D. The CDR3 spans 13 residues. The V end was cut by 2 bases, the J end by 5 bases, with 9 bases between. CDR3 sequence (DNA): TGTGCCAGCAGTTTAACGGGGATGACTGAAGCTTTCTTT. As protein: CASSLTGMTEAFF.

Ten or more counts support this clonotype. The rearrangement joins TRBV12-3 or TRBV12-4 to TRBJ1-5; tentative D call: TRBD1 (5 bases). The CDR3 is 16 amino acids. Between the trimmed V and J ends, which lost 2 bases and 7 bases, there was a span of 18 bases. As DNA, the CDR3 is TGTGCCAGCAGTTTATCCCTTGCCGGGGGGATCCAGCCCCAGCATTTT. Residues: CASSLSLAGGIQPQHF.

This clonotype came up a few times. This sequence joins TRBV19 and TRBJ2-7; D may be TRBD1 (5 bases). Germline assignment: CDR1 LNHDA and CDR2 SQIVND (reference sequence). The CDR3 extends over 15 amino acids. Trimming stripped 8 bases from V and 1 base from J, with 18 bases between. CDR3 residues: CASALGQDTSYEQYF. The CDR3 DNA reads TGTGCCAGTGCCCTAGGTCAGGACACTTCCTACGAGCAGTACTTC.

At least ten counts were recorded for this clonotype. The chain employs TRBV5-5 and TRBJ2-1; the D call may be TRBD1 or TRBD2 (5 bases each). The V gene lost 2 bases and the J gene lost 4 bases, with 19 bases spanning the gap. The CDR3 consists of 17 residues. The germline V gene encodes CDR1 SGHKS and CDR2 YYEKEE (reference sequence). CDR3 amino acids: CASSFGGGGKGYNEQFF. The CDR3 DNA sequence: TGTGCCAGCAGCTTTGGGGGTGGGGGAAAGGGGTACAATGAGCAGTTCTTC.

This clonotype was found a few times. This chain connects TRBV6-6 to TRBJ2-7; the match to TRBD2 covers 9 bases. Germline CDR1 reads MNHNY; CDR2 reads SVGAGI (reference sequence). The CDR3 is 17 residues long. The trim removed 3 bases at V and 1 base at J, leaving 10 bases unmatched. The CDR3 sequence: CASSYLVSSGSSYEQYF. CDR3 in DNA: TGTGCCAGCAGTTATCTCGTGAGTAGCGGGAGTTCCTACGAGCAGTACTTC.

The rearrangement joins TRBV6-1 to TRBJ1-1; D gene ambiguous. V was clipped by 7 bases and J by 1 base, with 4 bases between them. CDR3 length: 11 amino acids. Looked up from germline, CDR1 is MNHNS and CDR2 is SASEGT. The CDR3 DNA reads TGTGCCAGCATTGAGAACACTGAAGCTTTCTTT. Translating it yields CASIENTEAFF.

The V gene is TRBV6-1, the J gene TRBJ2-7; 9 bases are a match to TRBD1. Germline loops: CDR1 MNHNS, CDR2 SASEGT. J was trimmed by 0 bases and V by 6 bases; bases with no gene match: 6. The CDR3 spans 15 residues. The CDR3 is CASSRGQGNSYEQYF. CDR3 sequence (DNA): TGTGCCAGCAGCCGGGGACAGGGAAACTCCTACGAGCAGTACTTC.

This clonotype was counted ten times or more. V is TRBV2 and J is TRBJ2-3, with a tentative D call TRBD2 (6 bases). V was cut by 6 bases and J by 2 bases, with 9 bases left in between. CDR1 and CDR2 from the germline V gene are SNHLY and FYNNEI. This CDR3 has 13 residues. The CDR3, as DNA: TGTGCCAGCAGGGAGGGATTCACAGATACGCAGTATTTT. Translating it yields CASREGFTDTQYF.

This clonotype was observed at least ten times. The gene calls are TRBV28 and TRBJ1-2; TRBD1 might be the D (5 bases). The CDR3 spans 14 residues. V lost 0 bases and J lost 8, with 13 bases in between. In germline, CDR1 is MDHEN, CDR2 SYDVKM. The CDR3 DNA is TGTGCCAGCAGTTTATGGGGACTCGCGGAGGGCTACACCTTC. This translates into CASSLWGLAEGYTF.

The sample holds many counts of this clonotype. The chain uses TRBV19 and TRBJ1-1; D unresolved. The CDR3 is 13 amino acids. The V end was cut by 3 bases, the J end by 0 bases, with 5 bases between. Germline V gene lookup returns CDR1 LNHDA and CDR2 SQIVND (reference sequence). The CDR3 coding sequence is TGTGCCAGTAGTATGGCTGTGAACACTGAAGCTTTCTTT. Protein: CASSMAVNTEAFF.

This clonotype was seen at least ten times. The chain combines TRBV12-3 or TRBV12-4 with TRBJ1-4; no clear D. Trimming removed 4 bases at V and 5 bases at J, with 5 bases between. The CDR3 covers 12 residues. In DNA form, the CDR3 reads TGTGCCAGCAGTTCCAGGAATGAAAAACTGTTTTTT. Amino acid sequence: CASSSRNEKLFF.

This clonotype was seen ten or more times. The chain recombines TRBV15 with TRBJ2-4; D is undetermined. Germline CDR1 LNHNV, CDR2 YYDKDF (reference sequence). This CDR3 is built from 19 residues. V shed 0 bases and J shed 2 bases, with 20 bases lying between them. CDR3 amino acids: CATSRDLWAHGVTKNIQYF. The CDR3 region has the DNA TGTGCCACCAGCAGAGATTTATGGGCCCATGGAGTAACCAAAAACATTCAGTACTTC.

This clonotype came up many times. CDR3 in amino acids: CASSLRTGVQETQYF. DNA of the CDR3: TGCGCCAGCAGCTTGAGAACAGGGGTTCAAGAGACCCAGTACTTC. The J gene is TRBJ2-5, the V gene TRBV5-1, with 7 positions matching TRBD1. Germline CDR1 is SGHRS and CDR2 is YFSETQ. This CDR3 region has 15 residues. V was clipped by 1 base and J by 2 bases; unmatched bases: 5.

Ten or more counts support this clonotype. The chain carries TRBV7-2 and TRBJ2-7; D not certain. Germline loops: CDR1 SGHTA, CDR2 FQGNSA. V was clipped by 8 bases and J by 4 bases, with 18 bases between them. This CDR3 spans 14 amino acids. CDR3 bases: TGTGCCAGCGCCCTAACGGGCCAGATATACGAGCAGTACTTC. Translated: CASALTGQIYEQYF. Full variable domain (missing parts from reference TRBV7-2 and TRBJ2-7): GAGVSQSPSNKVTEKGKDVELRCDPISGHTALYWYRQSLGQGLEFLIYFQGNSAPDKSGLPSDRFSAERTGGSVSTLTIQRTQQEDSAVYLCASALTGQIYEQYFGPGTRLTVT.

This clonotype was seen many times. The V gene is TRBV18, the J gene TRBJ2-4, with D possibly being TRBD1 or TRBD2 (5 bases each). Germline assignment: CDR1 KGHSH and CDR2 LQKENI. The CDR3 sequence is 16 residues long. Trimming removed 0 bases from V and 3 bases from J, with 12 bases in between. This CDR3 reads CASSPPGQGVKNIQYF. Here the CDR3 DNA reads TGTGCCAGCTCACCACCGGGGCAGGGAGTCAAAAACATTCAGTACTTC.

This clonotype has at least ten counts. The V gene is TRBV29-1, the J gene TRBJ1-1; D call uncertain. The CDR3 loop spans 14 amino acids. Deletions cut 6 bases from V and 5 bases from J, with 19 bases between. Germline V CDR1 and CDR2: SQVTM, ANQGSEA. The chain's CDR3 is CSVESRAGRTEAFF. For the CDR3, the DNA is TGCAGCGTCGAATCGAGGGCGGGAAGGACTGAAGCTTTCTTT.

This clonotype was detected many times. This chain uses TRBV20-1 with TRBJ1-6; a possible D gene is TRBD1 (5 bases). Germline V gene sequence: CDR1 DFQATT, CDR2 SNEGSKA (reference sequence). The CDR3 sequence is 15 residues long. V dropped 0 bases and J dropped 6 bases, with 12 bases sitting between them. The CDR3 sequence: CSARDMARGNSPLHF. The DNA of the CDR3 is TGCAGTGCTAGAGATATGGCTAGGGGTAATTCACCCCTCCACTTT.

This clonotype was counted at least ten times. The V call is TRBV28, the J call TRBJ2-7; 8 bases fit TRBD1. The germline CDR1 and CDR2 sequences are MDHEN and SYDVKM. This CDR3 has 14 residues. The V and J ends lost 7 bases and 4 bases, in that order; junction bases with no gene match: 9. The CDR3 sequence: CASIPGQAIYEQYF. In nucleotides, the CDR3 is TGTGCCAGCATCCCGGGACAGGCAATATACGAGCAGTACTTC. Full variable domain (missing parts from reference TRBV28 and TRBJ2-7): DVKVTQSSRYLVKRTGEKVFLECVQDMDHENMFWYRQDPGLGLRLIYFSYDVKMKEKGDIPEGYSVSREKKERFSLILESASTNQTSMYLCASIPGQAIYEQYFGPGTRLTVT.

This chain links TRBV20-1 with TRBJ1-1, with D possibly matching TRBD1 (6 bases). Trimming removed 5 bases at V and 8 bases at J, with 12 bases between. This CDR3 has 11 residues. Germline assignment: CDR1 DFQATT and CDR2 SNEGSKA (reference sequence). This chain's CDR3 is CSAWDNIEAFF. CDR3 nucleotides: TGCAGTGCTTGGGACAACATAGAAGCTTTCTTT.

This clonotype showed up many times. The chain links TRBV11-2 to TRBJ2-1, with D unclear. V was trimmed by 1 base and J by 9 bases, leaving 7 bases between them. There are 12 residues in the CDR3. Germline V gene lookup returns CDR1 SGHAT and CDR2 FQNNGV. CDR3 in DNA: TGTGCCAGCAGCTTAGTAGGAGCTGAGCAGTTCTTC. Its translation is CASSLVGAEQFF. Full variable domain (remainder filled in from reference TRBV11-2 and TRBJ2-1): EAGVAQSPRYKIIEKRQSVAFWCNPISGHATLYWYQQILGQGPKLLIQFQNNGVVDDSQLPKDRFSAERLKGVDSTLKIQPAKLEDSAVYLCASSLVGAEQFFGPGTRLTVL.

The chain couples TRBV20-1 to TRBJ1-5; D gene unclear. Germline assignment: CDR1 DFQATT and CDR2 SNEGSKA (reference sequence). This CDR3 is 16 amino acids long. V gave up 3 bases and J gave up 1 base, with 16 bases separating them. In DNA form, the CDR3 reads TGCAGTGCTAGTGCAGCCCCTCTCGGAAGCAATCAGCCCCAGCATTTT. It is translated as CSASAAPLGSNQPQHF.